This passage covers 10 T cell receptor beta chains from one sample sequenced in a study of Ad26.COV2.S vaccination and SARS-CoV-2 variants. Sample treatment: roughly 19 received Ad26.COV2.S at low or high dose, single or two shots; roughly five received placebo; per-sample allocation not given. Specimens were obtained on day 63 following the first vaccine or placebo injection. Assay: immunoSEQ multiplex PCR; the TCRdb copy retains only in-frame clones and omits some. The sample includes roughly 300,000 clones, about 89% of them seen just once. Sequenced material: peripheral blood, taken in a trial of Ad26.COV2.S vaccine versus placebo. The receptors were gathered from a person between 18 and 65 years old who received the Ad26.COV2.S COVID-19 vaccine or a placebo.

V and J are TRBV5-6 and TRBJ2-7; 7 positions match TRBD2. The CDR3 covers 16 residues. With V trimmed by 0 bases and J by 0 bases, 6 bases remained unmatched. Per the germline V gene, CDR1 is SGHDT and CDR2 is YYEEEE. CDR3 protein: CASSLAGWGGSYEQYF. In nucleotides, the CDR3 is TGTGCCAGCAGCTTGGCAGGGTGGGGGGGCTCCTACGAGCAGTACTTC. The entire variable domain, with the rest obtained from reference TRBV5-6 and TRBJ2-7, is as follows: DAGVTQSPTHLIKTRGQQVTLRCSPKSGHDTVSWYQQALGQGPQFIFQYYEEEERQRGNFPDRFSGHQFPNYSSELNVNALLLGDSALYLCASSLAGWGGSYEQYFGPGTRLTVT.

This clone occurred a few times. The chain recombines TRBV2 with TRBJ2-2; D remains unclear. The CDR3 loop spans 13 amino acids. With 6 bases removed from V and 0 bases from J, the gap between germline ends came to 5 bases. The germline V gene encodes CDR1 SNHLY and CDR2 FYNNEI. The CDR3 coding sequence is TGTGCCAGCAGCAGACCGAACACCGGGGAGCTGTTTTTT. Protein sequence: CASSRPNTGELFF.

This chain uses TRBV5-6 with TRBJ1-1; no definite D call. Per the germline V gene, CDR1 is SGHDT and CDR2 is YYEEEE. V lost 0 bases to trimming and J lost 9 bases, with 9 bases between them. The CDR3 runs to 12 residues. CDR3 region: CASSLGSQKAFF. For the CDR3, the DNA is TGTGCCAGCAGCTTGGGATCGCAAAAAGCTTTCTTT. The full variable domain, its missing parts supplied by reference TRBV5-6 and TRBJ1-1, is DAGVTQSPTHLIKTRGQQVTLRCSPKSGHDTVSWYQQALGQGPQFIFQYYEEEERQRGNFPDRFSGHQFPNYSSELNVNALLLGDSALYLCASSLGSQKAFFGQGTRLTVV.

The CDR3 sequence: CASSLQAGDNEQFF. The CDR3 DNA follows: TGCGCCAGCAGCTTGCAAGCAGGGGACAATGAGCAGTTCTTC. This sequence joins TRBV5-1 and TRBJ2-1; perhaps TRBD1 as D (6 bases). This CDR3 region has 14 residues. V shed 1 base and J shed 5 bases, with 10 bases lying between them. CDR1 is SGHRS and CDR2 is YFSETQ in the germline V gene.

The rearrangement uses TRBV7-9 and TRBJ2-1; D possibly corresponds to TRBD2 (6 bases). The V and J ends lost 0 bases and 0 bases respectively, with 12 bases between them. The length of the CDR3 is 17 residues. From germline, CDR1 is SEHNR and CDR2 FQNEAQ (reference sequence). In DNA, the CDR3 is TGTGCCAGCAGCTTAGCGGAGCACGGGAGCTCCTACAATGAGCAGTTCTTC. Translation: CASSLAEHGSSYNEQFF.

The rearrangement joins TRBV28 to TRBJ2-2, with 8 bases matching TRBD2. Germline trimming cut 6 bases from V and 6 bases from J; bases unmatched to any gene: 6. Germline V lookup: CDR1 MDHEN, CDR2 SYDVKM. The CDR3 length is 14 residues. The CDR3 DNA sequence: TGTGCCAGCAGAAGAAGCGGGAGCCCCGGGGAGCTGTTTTTT. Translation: CASRRSGSPGELFF.

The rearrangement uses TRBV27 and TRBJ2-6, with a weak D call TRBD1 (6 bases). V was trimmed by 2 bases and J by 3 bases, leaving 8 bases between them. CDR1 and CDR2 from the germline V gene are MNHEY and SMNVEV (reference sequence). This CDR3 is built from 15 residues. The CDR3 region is CASSLSRGGANVLTF. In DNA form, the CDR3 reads TGTGCCAGCAGTTTAAGCAGGGGTGGGGCCAACGTCCTGACTTTC.

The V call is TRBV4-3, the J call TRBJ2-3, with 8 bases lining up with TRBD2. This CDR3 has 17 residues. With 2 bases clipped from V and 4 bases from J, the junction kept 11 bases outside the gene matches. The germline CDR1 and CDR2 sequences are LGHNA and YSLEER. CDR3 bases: TGCGCCAGCAGCCAAAACTCGGGGGGGCAAGGTTCAGATACGCAGTATTTT. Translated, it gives CASSQNSGGQGSDTQYF.

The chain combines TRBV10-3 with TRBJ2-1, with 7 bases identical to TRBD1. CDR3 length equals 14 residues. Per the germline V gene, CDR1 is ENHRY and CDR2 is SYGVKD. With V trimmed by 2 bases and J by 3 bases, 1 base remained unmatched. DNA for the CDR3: TGTGCCATCAGTGAGAGGACAGGCTACAATGAGCAGTTCTTC. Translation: CAISERTGYNEQFF.

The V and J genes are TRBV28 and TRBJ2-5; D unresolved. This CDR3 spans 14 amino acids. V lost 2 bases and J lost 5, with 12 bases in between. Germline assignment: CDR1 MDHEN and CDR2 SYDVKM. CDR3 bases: TGTGCCAGCAGTTTAAGACGGCCTCTTGAGACCCAGTACTTC. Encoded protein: CASSLRRPLETQYF.